This TCR beta chain originates from a study of T cell responses to AZD1222 COVID-19 vaccine. Study results and caveats: None of the repertoires were sampled until the peak T cell response had passed. Seropositive AZD1222 recipients at baseline numbered only 6 or 7. Rises in breadth and depth of Spike-specific TCRs came after two AZD1222 doses. Reportedly, close to half of spike-specific TCRs are directed against unmutated variant regions.

Clones were read by immunoSEQ multiplex PCR, and TCRdb kept only the in-frame ones, dropping some. The sample shows some 120,000 clones, about 89% of them seen only once. Of note for this clone: Antigen specificity is unknown.

This receptor was obtained from an adult in good health. The sequencing used peripheral blood, collected on day 0 of AZD1222 vaccination.

CDR3 in amino acids: CATQRDSPGELFF. In DNA, the CDR3 is TGTGCCACCCAGCGGGACAGTCCCGGGGAGCTGTTTTTT. The gene calls are TRBV6-5 and TRBJ2-2; D may match TRBD1 or TRBD2 (7 bases each). Germline loops: CDR1 MNHEY, CDR2 SVGAGI. V was clipped by 10 bases and J by 6 bases, with 15 bases between them. The CDR3 is 13 amino acids.